This T cell receptor (beta chain) was obtained from a study of blood T cell repertoires in COVID-19. As for the study in general: The analysed material was cDNA or gDNA that came from T cells, B-cell-depleted T cells, or PBMCs.

Individuals drawn from 20 to 30 US areas were about 18 to 100 years old. Assignment of participants to cohorts was predicated upon participant-reported clinical history. The protocol was immunoSEQ multiplex PCR, while the TCRdb copy is restricted to in-frame clones and leaves out a portion. The sample gives about 310,000 clones, 85% to 90% of which show up once; about 8.4% is in the top ten. The specimen was PBMCs or T cells enriched from blood (not recorded which). This sequence was found in a woman aged 30 to 39 who had recovered from COVID-19.

In DNA form, the CDR3 reads TGTGCCAGCAGCCCCGGTTGGAGAGAGACCCAGTACTTC. It specifies CASSPGWRETQYF. This chain uses TRBV3-1 (or the pseudogene TRBV3-2) with TRBJ2-5; D is undetermined. The CDR3 spans 13 residues. Germline assignment: CDR1 LGHDT and CDR2 YNNKEL (reference sequence). V lost 4 bases, J lost 4 bases, and 10 bases lay in between.